The 30 T cell receptor beta chains reported below all come from one sample, sequenced in a study of blood T cell repertoires in COVID-19. This table comes from immunoSEQ multiplex PCR, and its TCRdb copy is limited to in-frame clones, with some not included. The table lists under 300,000 clones, around 89% of them singletons. Sequencing input: PBMCs or T cells enriched from blood (not recorded which). These receptors originate from a man aged 40-50 years who had recovered from COVID-19.

This chain links TRBV5-6 with TRBJ2-3, with D tentatively TRBD2 (6 bases). This CDR3 has 15 residues. CDR1 is SGHDT and CDR2 is YYEEEE in the germline V gene. V gave up 0 bases and J gave up 3 bases, with 11 bases separating them. The CDR3 reads CASSLVLGGTDTQYF. In DNA, the CDR3 is TGTGCCAGCAGCTTGGTCCTGGGGGGAACAGATACGCAGTATTTT.

The chain employs TRBV19 and TRBJ2-7; no clear D. Germline values: CDR1 LNHDA, CDR2 SQIVND (reference sequence). Deletions cut 6 bases from V and 2 bases from J, with 11 bases between. The CDR3 has 13 residues. CDR3: CASRVGGTYEQYF. The CDR3 bases are TGTGCCAGTAGAGTCGGCGGAACCTACGAGCAGTACTTC. Variable domain in full (rest from reference TRBV19 and TRBJ2-7): DGGITQSPKYLFRKEGQNVTLSCEQNLNHDAMYWYRQDPGQGLRLIYYSQIVNDFQKGDIAEGYSVSREKKESFPLTVTSAQKNPTAFYLCASRVGGTYEQYFGPGTRLTVT.

This clone appeared a single time. The rearrangement links TRBV29-1 to TRBJ2-1; tentatively, D is TRBD1 (6 bases). V was trimmed by 0 bases and J by 0 bases, leaving 9 bases between them. Germline CDR1 and CDR2: SQVTM and ANQGSEA. CDR3 length: 15 residues. The CDR3 is CSVEDEGDSYNEQFF. The DNA for the CDR3 is TGCAGCGTTGAAGATGAGGGGGACTCCTACAATGAGCAGTTCTTC.

The rearrangement joins TRBV5-1 to TRBJ2-3; possible D gene TRBD2, 7 bases. Deletions cut 3 bases from V and 3 bases from J, with 11 bases between. Germline V gene data show CDR1 as SGHRS and CDR2 as YFSETQ. The CDR3 contains 14 residues. CDR3 bases: TGCGCCAGCAGCTGGGGGGGCGAAACAGATACGCAGTATTTT. It yields the protein CASSWGGETDTQYF. Together with reference TRBV5-1 and TRBJ2-3, the CDR3 gives the full variable domain: KAGVTQTPRYLIKTRGQQVTLSCSPISGHRSVSWYQQTPGQGLQFLFEYFSETQRNKGNFPGRFSGRQFSNSRSEMNVSTLELGDSALYLCASSWGGETDTQYFGPGTRLTVL.

The genes are TRBV9 and TRBJ1-2; 9 nucleotides align to TRBD1. J lost 6 bases, V lost 2 bases, and 8 bases had no gene match. CDR1 is SGDLS, CDR2 YYNGEE, per germline. This CDR3 comprises 15 residues. The CDR3 DNA reads TGTGCCAGCAGCGTCAACACAGGGGGCAGGGATGGCTACACCTTC. Protein: CASSVNTGGRDGYTF. The variable domain in full, with the rest retrieved from reference TRBV9 and TRBJ1-2, is DSGVTQTPKHLITATGQRVTLRCSPRSGDLSVYWYQQSLDQGLQFLIQYYNGEERAKGNILERFSAQQFPDLHSELNLSSLELGDSALYFCASSVNTGGRDGYTFGSGTRLTVV.

V and J are TRBV28 and TRBJ1-1, with D perhaps TRBD1 (6 bases). Germline CDR1 and CDR2: MDHEN and SYDVKM. V lost 6 bases and J lost 6, with 14 bases in between. The CDR3 is 13 amino acids. CDR3 DNA: TGTGCCAGCAGGGGACACGGCCGCTCTGAAGCTTTCTTT. Protein: CASRGHGRSEAFF.

The genes are TRBV18 and TRBJ2-6, with a tentative D call TRBD2 (5 bases). The germline CDR1 and CDR2 sequences are KGHSH and LQKENI. The CDR3 covers 16 residues. V dropped 2 bases and J dropped 1 base, with 9 bases sitting between them. CDR3 bases: TGTGCCAGCTCACCAGGTCGGACTTCTGGGGCCAACGTCCTGACTTTC. Translated, it gives CASSPGRTSGANVLTF. The complete variable domain, with remaining parts taken from reference TRBV18 and TRBJ2-6, reads NAGVMQNPRHLVRRRGQEARLRCSPMKGHSHVYWYRQLPEEGLKFMVYLQKENIIDESGMPKERFSAEFPKEGPSILRIQQVVRGDSAAYFCASSPGRTSGANVLTFGAGSRLTVL.

This chain links TRBV5-5 with TRBJ2-5; D perhaps matches TRBD1 (6 bases). The CDR3 runs 16 residues. V shed 6 bases and J shed 3 bases, with 21 bases lying between them. From germline, CDR1 is SGHKS and CDR2 YYEKEE (reference sequence). CDR3 nucleotides: TGTGCCAGCATCTCCTCCAGGGGTCGGCCAAAAGAGACCCAGTACTTC. Its protein product is CASISSRGRPKETQYF.

The rearrangement links TRBV7-9 to TRBJ2-3, with 7 bases aligning to TRBD2. This CDR3 comprises 15 residues. Germline V CDR1 and CDR2: SEHNR, FQNEAQ (reference sequence). The V and J ends lost 7 bases and 5 bases, in that order; junction bases with no gene match: 12. This CDR3 is CASNRDPGGEDTQYF. DNA of the CDR3: TGTGCCAGCAACCGGGACCCGGGGGGTGAAGATACGCAGTATTTT.

This clone was picked up one time. The chain carries TRBV19 and TRBJ1-3; 7 positions match TRBD1. CDR1 and CDR2 (germline): LNHDA, SQIVND (reference sequence). Unmatched junction bases numbered 5, after V lost 6 bases and J lost 0 bases. The CDR3 has 15 residues. CDR3 nucleotides: TGTGCCAGTAGGCGGGACAGCAACTCTGGAAACACCATATATTTT. Its protein is CASRRDSNSGNTIYF. The full variable domain, completed using reference TRBV19 and TRBJ1-3, is DGGITQSPKYLFRKEGQNVTLSCEQNLNHDAMYWYRQDPGQGLRLIYYSQIVNDFQKGDIAEGYSVSREKKESFPLTVTSAQKNPTAFYLCASRRDSNSGNTIYFGEGSWLTVV.

The J gene is TRBJ2-3, the V gene TRBV5-5; 10 bases align to TRBD1. The J segment lost 1 base and the V segment lost 4 bases, leaving 6 bases of the junction unmatched. The CDR3 consists of 16 residues. Germline V lookup: CDR1 SGHKS, CDR2 YYEKEE (reference sequence). CDR3 loop: CASSMTGTGGTDTQYF. Here the CDR3 DNA reads TGTGCCAGCAGCATGACCGGGACAGGGGGCACAGATACGCAGTATTTT. Supplemented by reference TRBV5-5 and TRBJ2-3, the full variable domain reads DAGVTQSPTHLIKTRGQQVTLRCSPISGHKSVSWYQQVLGQGPQFIFQYYEKEERGRGNFPDRFSARQFPNYSSELNVNALLLGDSALYLCASSMTGTGGTDTQYFGPGTRLTVL.

The J gene is TRBJ1-5, the V gene TRBV30; 8 bases fit TRBD1. The CDR3 has 15 amino acids. Germline CDR1 is GTSNPN and CDR2 is SVGIG (reference sequence). After removal of 4 bases from V and 0 bases from J, the junction contained 5 bases not matched to a gene. This CDR3 reads CAWKTGGYSNQPQHF. In DNA, the CDR3 is TGTGCCTGGAAAACAGGGGGTTATAGCAATCAGCCCCAGCATTTT.

The chain couples TRBV12-2 to TRBJ2-7; the D call of TRBD1 is as the table states it, not checked on the DNA. TRBV12-2 is labeled a pseudogene. CDR3 size: 18 residues. The CDR3, as DNA: TGTGCAAGTCGCTTAGCAATCGATCGGGGACAGGGCCCCTACGAGCAGTACTTC. Amino acids: CASRLAIDRGQGPYEQYF.

The V call is TRBV5-5, the J call TRBJ2-7; 8 bases are shared with TRBD2. There are 12 residues in the CDR3. V dropped 7 bases and J dropped 5; count of bases not matched to a gene: 5. The V gene's germline CDR1 is SGHKS and CDR2 YYEKEE (reference sequence). The CDR3 DNA follows: TGTGCCAGCCACGGGCGGGGGGACGAGCAGTACTTC. Translating it yields CASHGRGDEQYF.

The CDR3 DNA sequence: TGTGCCAGCCGACCACCCGGGGGCGGGAGGGCCCGCACAGATACGCAGTATTTT. Translation gives CASRPPGGGRARTDTQYF. The chain is built from TRBV28 and TRBJ2-3, with 9 positions matching TRBD2. The germline V gene encodes CDR1 MDHEN and CDR2 SYDVKM. This CDR3 comprises 18 residues. V lost 8 bases, J lost 1 base, and 16 bases stayed unmatched.

This sequence joins TRBV7-2 and TRBJ2-7; 8 nucleotides line up with TRBD2. The germline gives CDR1 SGHTA, CDR2 FQGNSA. Losses at the gene ends were 5 bases for V and 2 bases for J; bases not matched to a gene: 8. The CDR3 extends over 15 amino acids. The CDR3 region is CASSPRLAGTYEQYF. The CDR3 bases are TGTGCCAGCAGCCCCCGATTAGCGGGAACCTACGAGCAGTACTTC. The whole variable domain, filled in from reference TRBV7-2 and TRBJ2-7, reads GAGVSQSPSNKVTEKGKDVELRCDPISGHTALYWYRQSLGQGLEFLIYFQGNSAPDKSGLPSDRFSAERTGGSVSTLTIQRTQQEDSAVYLCASSPRLAGTYEQYFGPGTRLTVT.

V usage is TRBV11-2 and J usage is TRBJ2-5; no firm D call. The CDR3 loop spans 13 amino acids. Deletions cut 0 bases from V and 5 bases from J, with 7 bases between. Germline CDR1 SGHAT, CDR2 FQNNGV. The CDR3 region is CASSLEALETQYF. As DNA, the CDR3 is TGTGCCAGCAGCTTAGAGGCTCTCGAGACCCAGTACTTC.

The V call is TRBV9, the J call TRBJ2-2; 7 nucleotides agree with TRBD1. V was clipped by 4 bases and J by 3 bases; unmatched bases: 9. This CDR3 is 16 amino acids long. Germline assignment: CDR1 SGDLS and CDR2 YYNGEE. CDR3 sequence reads: CASSLVTGADTGELFF. Written as DNA, the CDR3 is TGTGCCAGCAGCCTCGTAACAGGGGCGGACACCGGGGAGCTGTTTTTT.

This sequence joins TRBV18 and TRBJ1-5; the match to TRBD1 covers 8 bases. The CDR3 has 18 amino acids. V trimming: 6 bases; J trimming: 2 bases; junction bases outside the gene matches: 15. Germline V CDR1 and CDR2: KGHSH, LQKENI. CDR3 in DNA: TGTGCCAGCTCGCCGCTGGTCACAGGGGGAAATCGCAATCAGCCCCAGCATTTT. The encoded protein is CASSPLVTGGNRNQPQHF.

The rearrangement uses TRBV14 and TRBJ1-1; TRBD1 is a possible D gene (5 bases). The ends were cut back, 1 base at V and 5 bases at J, with 14 bases in the middle. The CDR3 is made up of 15 amino acids. In germline, CDR1 is SGHDN, CDR2 FVKESK. Written as DNA, the CDR3 is TGTGCCAGCAGCCAAGGGCCAGGGTTACGAACTGAAGCTTTCTTT. Translation: CASSQGPGLRTEAFF.

The rearrangement joins TRBV5-4 to TRBJ2-5; 10 nucleotides line up with TRBD1. The CDR3 consists of 14 residues. Germline-derived CDR1 and CDR2 are SGHNT and YYREEE (reference sequence). V lost 1 base, J lost 4 bases, and 1 base stayed unmatched. The CDR3 DNA reads TGTGCCAGCAGCTTGAGACAGGGGGCAGAGACCCAGTACTTC. This codes for CASSLRQGAETQYF.

The gene calls are TRBV19 and TRBJ2-6; a possible D gene is TRBD1 (6 bases). The CDR3 loop spans 14 amino acids. Germline V gene sequence: CDR1 LNHDA, CDR2 SQIVND (reference sequence). V gave up 6 bases and J gave up 8 bases, with 14 bases separating them. CDR3 nucleotide sequence: TGTGCCAGTAGCCAATCGACAGGATCCAACGTCCTGACTTTC. Its protein is CASSQSTGSNVLTF.

The V and J genes are TRBV7-2 and TRBJ1-3, with 7 bases lining up with TRBD1. The CDR3 spans 16 residues. Looked up from germline, CDR1 is SGHTA and CDR2 is FQGNSA. J lost 0 bases, V lost 3 bases, and 5 bases had no gene match. CDR3 loop: CASSFGQAISGNTIYF. Here the CDR3 DNA reads TGTGCCAGCAGCTTCGGACAGGCGATCTCTGGAAACACCATATATTTT.

V gene TRBV5-6 combines with J gene TRBJ1-2, with D unresolved. V gave up 1 base and J gave up 8 bases, with 6 bases separating them. This CDR3 is 11 amino acids long. CDR1 and CDR2 (germline): SGHDT, YYEEEE. The CDR3 sequence is CASSLTDGYTF. The DNA for the CDR3 is TGTGCCAGCAGCTTGACAGACGGCTACACCTTC. The full variable domain, in which reference TRBV5-6 and TRBJ1-2 provide the parts outside the CDR3, is DAGVTQSPTHLIKTRGQQVTLRCSPKSGHDTVSWYQQALGQGPQFIFQYYEEEERQRGNFPDRFSGHQFPNYSSELNVNALLLGDSALYLCASSLTDGYTFGSGTRLTVV.

CDR3 sequence: CASSATSGSYNEQFF. The CDR3 DNA reads TGTGCCAGCAGCGCGACTAGCGGGAGCTACAATGAGCAGTTCTTC. The chain couples TRBV7-6 to TRBJ2-1, with 12 bases that match TRBD2. The trim removed 5 bases at V and 3 bases at J, leaving 2 bases unmatched. The CDR3 totals 15 residues. Germline CDR1 and CDR2: SGHVS and FNYEAQ.

This chain links TRBV3-1 (or the pseudogene TRBV3-2) with TRBJ2-1; 10 nucleotides line up with TRBD2. The J segment lost 5 bases and the V segment lost 8 bases, leaving 6 bases of the junction unmatched. CDR1 is LGHDT and CDR2 is YNNKEL in the germline V gene (reference sequence). The CDR3 loop spans 14 amino acids. The CDR3 is CASPRTSGDNEQFF. In nucleotides, the CDR3 is TGTGCCAGCCCAAGGACTAGCGGAGACAATGAGCAGTTCTTC.

The sample holds a few counts of this clone. The chain joins TRBV6-4 to TRBJ1-1; TRBD1 is a possible D gene (6 bases). The CDR3 contains 13 residues. Deletions cut 5 bases from V and 4 bases from J, with 11 bases between. CDR1 is MRHNA and CDR2 is SNTAGT in the germline V gene. In DNA, the CDR3 is TGTGCCAGCAGTTCGGACAGTAGCACTGAAGCTTTCTTT. Its translation: CASSSDSSTEAFF.

The gene calls are TRBV7-6 and TRBJ2-7; TRBD1 matches at 7 bases. The CDR3 spans 13 residues. The V gene's germline CDR1 is SGHVS and CDR2 FNYEAQ. V dropped 6 bases and J dropped 3; count of bases not matched to a gene: 5. The DNA of the CDR3 is TGTGCCAGCAGTAGGAACAGGGGCTACGAGCAGTACTTC. Encoded protein: CASSRNRGYEQYF.

CDR3 coding DNA: TGTGCCAGTTCAAACGGGGGTTTTTTCAAGCTGACCTACGAGCAGTACTTC. Encoded protein: CASSNGGFFKLTYEQYF. The chain joins TRBV28 to TRBJ2-7, with D maybe TRBD2 (6 bases). Germline V gives CDR1 MDHEN, CDR2 SYDVKM. V lost 9 bases, J lost 2 bases, and 26 bases lay in between. This CDR3 comprises 17 residues. The full variable domain, completed using reference TRBV28 and TRBJ2-7, is DVKVTQSSRYLVKRTGEKVFLECVQDMDHENMFWYRQDPGLGLRLIYFSYDVKMKEKGDIPEGYSVSREKKERFSLILESASTNQTSMYLCASSNGGFFKLTYEQYFGPGTRLTVT.

This chain joins TRBV5-1 and TRBJ1-5, with TRBD1 matching 12 bases. The V gene's germline CDR1 is SGHRS and CDR2 YFSETQ. The V and J ends lost 0 bases and 5 bases, in that order; junction bases with no gene match: 0. This CDR3 has 15 residues. CDR3 sequence reads: CASSLGDRGHQPQHF. The CDR3 bases are TGCGCCAGCAGCTTGGGGGACAGGGGGCATCAGCCCCAGCATTTT. The full variable domain, with the rest looked up from reference TRBV5-1 and TRBJ1-5, is KAGVTQTPRYLIKTRGQQVTLSCSPISGHRSVSWYQQTPGQGLQFLFEYFSETQRNKGNFPGRFSGRQFSNSRSEMNVSTLELGDSALYLCASSLGDRGHQPQHFGDGTRLSIL.